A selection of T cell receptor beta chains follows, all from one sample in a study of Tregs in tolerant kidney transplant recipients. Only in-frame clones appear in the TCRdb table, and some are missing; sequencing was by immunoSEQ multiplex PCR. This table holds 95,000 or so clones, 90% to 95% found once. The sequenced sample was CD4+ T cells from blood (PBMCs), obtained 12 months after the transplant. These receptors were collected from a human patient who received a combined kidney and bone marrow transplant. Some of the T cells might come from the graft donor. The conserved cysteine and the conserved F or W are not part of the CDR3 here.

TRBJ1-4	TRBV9	ASSLRGGSEKLF
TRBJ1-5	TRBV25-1	ASSGQGDSNQPQH
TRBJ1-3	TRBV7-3	ASSLSQGAGNTIY
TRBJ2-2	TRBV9	ASRQGSGELF
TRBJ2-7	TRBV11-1	ASVATSGSHEQY
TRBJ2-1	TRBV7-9	ASSPVAGAYNEQF
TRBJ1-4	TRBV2	ASSAVKNEKLF
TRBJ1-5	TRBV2	ASSENRGREQPQH
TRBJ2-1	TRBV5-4	ASSSLPGASYNEQF
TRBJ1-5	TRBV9	ASSVGPGTGAGQPQH
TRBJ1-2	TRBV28	ASRIPDRNLGYT
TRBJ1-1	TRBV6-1	ASSGNRWNTEAF
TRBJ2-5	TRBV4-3	ASSHSTGQETQY
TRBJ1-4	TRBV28	ASSGGGLGEKLF
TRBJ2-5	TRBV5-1	ASSYRTGEETQY
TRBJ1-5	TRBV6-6	ASSYGTGAQPQH
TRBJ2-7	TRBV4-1	ASSRLKGGQGAYEQY
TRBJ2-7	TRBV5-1	ASSFSGSSYEQY
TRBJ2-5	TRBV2	ASSAHGETQY